The subject of this entry is one TCR beta chain. Its cognate antigen is unknown. This sample was taken from a study of T cell responses to AZD1222 COVID-19 vaccine. Study overall: It was second doses at about 4 or about 12 weeks that were pooled.

V dropped 4 bases and J dropped 2 bases, with 8 bases sitting between them. Germline V gene data show CDR1 as MGHRA and CDR2 as YSYEKL. This CDR3 region has 13 residues. Data came from immunoSEQ multiplex PCR; TCRdb stores just in-frame clones and leaves some out. Among 150,000 to 180,000 clones, roughly 90% were seen once, and the ten largest hold around 3.2%. The study's findings and limits: Donors were largely white British and mainly female; clonal diversity was possibly underestimated. Among vaccine-associated CD4 TCRs, coverage spanned spike, with dominance at 160-218 and 743-854.

The rearrangement uses TRBV4-1 and TRBJ2-5; D gene uncertain. The origin of this receptor is an adult in good health. The starting material was peripheral blood, obtained on day 0 of AZD1222 vaccination. The CDR3 region is CASSLVEQETQYF. The CDR3 DNA reads as TGCGCCAGCAGCCTCGTGGAGCAAGAGACCCAGTACTTC.